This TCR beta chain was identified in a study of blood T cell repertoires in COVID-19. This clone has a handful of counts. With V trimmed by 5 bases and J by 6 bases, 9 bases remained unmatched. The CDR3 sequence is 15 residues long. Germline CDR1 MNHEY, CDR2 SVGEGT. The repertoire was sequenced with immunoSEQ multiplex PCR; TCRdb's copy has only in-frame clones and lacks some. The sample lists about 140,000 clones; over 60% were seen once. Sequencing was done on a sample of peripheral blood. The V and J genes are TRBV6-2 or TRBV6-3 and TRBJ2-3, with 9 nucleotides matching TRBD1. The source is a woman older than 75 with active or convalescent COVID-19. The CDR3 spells CASSTRTGDLDTQYF. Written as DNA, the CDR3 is TGTGCCAGCAGTACGAGGACAGGGGACCTTGATACGCAGTATTTT.